The text below deals with one T cell receptor (beta chain). Germline CDR1 and CDR2: MNHEY and SMNVEV (reference sequence). CDR3 length: 15 amino acids. This entry is derived from a study of human CD8 memory T cell subsets. By UMI-labeled 5' RACE, the TCR beta libraries were made. TCRdb reprocessed the 5' RACE reads, with one entry per CDR3 protein and no DNA. This sample's table reports around 4,000 distinct CDR3 sequences. Per subset, duplicate vials of approximately 150,000 sorted CD8+ T cells supplied RNA. The TCR originated in a human donor in good health. The sequenced material came from CD8+ T cells from PBMCs. The chain carries TRBV27 and TRBJ1-1; absent DNA, TCRdb's TRBD1 call cannot be checked. CDR3 loop: CASSFGRGGKTEAFF.